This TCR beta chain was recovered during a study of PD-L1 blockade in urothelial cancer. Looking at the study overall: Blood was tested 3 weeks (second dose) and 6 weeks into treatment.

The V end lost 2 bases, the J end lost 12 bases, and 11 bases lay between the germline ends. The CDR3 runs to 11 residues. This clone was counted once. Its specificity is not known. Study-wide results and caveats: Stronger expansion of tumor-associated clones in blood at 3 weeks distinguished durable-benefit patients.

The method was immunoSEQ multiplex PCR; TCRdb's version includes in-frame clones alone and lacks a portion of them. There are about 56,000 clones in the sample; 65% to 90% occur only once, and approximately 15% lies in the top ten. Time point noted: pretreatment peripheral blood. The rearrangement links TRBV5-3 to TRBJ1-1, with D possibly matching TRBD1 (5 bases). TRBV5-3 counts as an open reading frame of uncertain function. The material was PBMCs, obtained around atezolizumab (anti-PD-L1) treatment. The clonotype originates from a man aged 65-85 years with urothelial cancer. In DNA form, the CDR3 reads TGTGCCAGAAGCTTAGGGGAGGGGACTTTCTTT. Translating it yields CARSLGEGTFF.